This T cell receptor beta chain originates from a study of shared clonotypes between healthy human individuals. Concerning this clone: Its antigen is not known.

Germline lookup yields CDR1 SEHNR and CDR2 FQNEAQ (reference sequence). Trimming removed 1 base from V and 8 bases from J; junction bases left unmatched: 10. CDR3 length: 15 amino acids. In the original processing: In the immunoSEQ data, sequences were junction-only and lacked quality scores, so filtering differed. Produced via immunoSEQ multiplex PCR; TCRdb's table is partial and in-frame only. Clonal size and the V and J genes are those of that table, whereas D and trimming came from the DNA. The repertoire holds millions of clones, approximately 95% seen once, with 0.1% to 0.15% in the top ten. Study findings and constraints: Generally, estimated richness proved larger in naive subsets than it did in memory subsets.

The sequence was obtained from a young man in good health. The V gene is TRBV7-9, the J gene TRBJ1-2; 7 nucleotides align to TRBD1. The sequenced sample was naive CD4+ T cells sorted from blood. Subset given: CD45RA+ positively selected. The CDR3 loop is CASSLGDRQLGGYTF. CDR3 DNA: TGTGCCAGCAGCTTAGGGGACAGACAACTAGGGGGCTACACCTTC.